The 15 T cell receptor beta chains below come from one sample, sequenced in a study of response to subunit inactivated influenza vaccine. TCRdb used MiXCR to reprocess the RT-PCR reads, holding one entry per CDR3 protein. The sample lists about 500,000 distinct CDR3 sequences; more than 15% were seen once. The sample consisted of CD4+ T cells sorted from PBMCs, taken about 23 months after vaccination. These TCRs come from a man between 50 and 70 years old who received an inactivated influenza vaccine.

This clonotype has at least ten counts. As DNA, the CDR3 is TGTGCCAGCAGCCGAGGGGGGGGGATGAACACTGAAGCTTTCTTT. It codes for CASSRGGGMNTEAFF. This chain links TRBV7-2 with TRBJ1-1; weak D call: TRBD1 (6 bases). V was cut by 5 bases and J by 0 bases, with 13 bases left in between. This CDR3 is built from 15 residues. The V gene's germline CDR1 is SGHTA and CDR2 FQGNSA. Complete variable domain (other parts from reference TRBV7-2 and TRBJ1-1): GAGVSQSPSNKVTEKGKDVELRCDPISGHTALYWYRQSLGQGLEFLIYFQGNSAPDKSGLPSDRFSAERTGGSVSTLTIQRTQQEDSAVYLCASSRGGGMNTEAFFGQGTRLTVV.

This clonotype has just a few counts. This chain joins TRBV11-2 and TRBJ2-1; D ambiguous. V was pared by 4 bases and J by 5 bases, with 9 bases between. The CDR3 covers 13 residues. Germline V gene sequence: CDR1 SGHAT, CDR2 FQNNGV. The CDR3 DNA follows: TGTGCCAGCAGCTCGCGTTTGGACAATGAGCAGTTCTTC. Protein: CASSSRLDNEQFF. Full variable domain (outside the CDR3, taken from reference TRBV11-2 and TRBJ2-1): EAGVAQSPRYKIIEKRQSVAFWCNPISGHATLYWYQQILGQGPKLLIQFQNNGVVDDSQLPKDRFSAERLKGVDSTLKIQPAKLEDSAVYLCASSSRLDNEQFFGPGTRLTVL.

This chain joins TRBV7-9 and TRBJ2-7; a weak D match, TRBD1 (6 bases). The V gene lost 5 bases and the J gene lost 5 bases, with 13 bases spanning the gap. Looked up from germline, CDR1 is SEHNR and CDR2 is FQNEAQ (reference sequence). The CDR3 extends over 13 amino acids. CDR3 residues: CASSHTGPHEQYF. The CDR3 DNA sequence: TGTGCCAGCAGCCACACAGGGCCCCACGAGCAGTACTTC. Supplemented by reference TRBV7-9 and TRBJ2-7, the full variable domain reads DTGVSQNPRHKITKRGQNVTFRCDPISEHNRLYWYRQTLGQGPEFLTYFQNEAQLEKSRLLSDRFSAERPKGSFSTLEIQRTEQGDSAMYLCASSHTGPHEQYFGPGTRLTVT.

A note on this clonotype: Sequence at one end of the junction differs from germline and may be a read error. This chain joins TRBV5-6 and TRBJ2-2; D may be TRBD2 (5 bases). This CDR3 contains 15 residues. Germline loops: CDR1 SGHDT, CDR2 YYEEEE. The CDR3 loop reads CATSLVGNDAGELFF. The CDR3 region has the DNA TGTGCCACCAGCTTAGTCGGGAATGACGCCGGGGAGCTGTTTTTT.

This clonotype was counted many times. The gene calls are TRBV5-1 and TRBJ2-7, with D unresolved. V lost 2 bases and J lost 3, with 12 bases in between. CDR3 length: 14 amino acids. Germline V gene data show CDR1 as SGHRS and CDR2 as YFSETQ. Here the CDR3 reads CASSLTTVVYEQYF. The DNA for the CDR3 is TGCGCCAGCAGCTTAACAACAGTTGTCTACGAGCAGTACTTC.

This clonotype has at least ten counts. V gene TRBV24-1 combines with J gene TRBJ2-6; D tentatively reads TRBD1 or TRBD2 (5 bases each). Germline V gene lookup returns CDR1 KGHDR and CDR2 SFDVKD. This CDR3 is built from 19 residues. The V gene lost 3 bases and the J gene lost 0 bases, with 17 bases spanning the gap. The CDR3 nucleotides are TGTGCCACCAGTGATGGATCCCGGGGCGCCTCCTCTGGGGCCAACGTCCTGACTTTC. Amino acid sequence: CATSDGSRGASSGANVLTF.

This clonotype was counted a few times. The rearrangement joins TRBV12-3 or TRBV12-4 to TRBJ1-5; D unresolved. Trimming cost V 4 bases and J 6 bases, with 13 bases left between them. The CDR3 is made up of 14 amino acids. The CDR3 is CASSSGEGSQPQHF. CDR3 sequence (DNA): TGTGCCAGCAGTTCCGGGGAGGGAAGTCAGCCCCAGCATTTT.

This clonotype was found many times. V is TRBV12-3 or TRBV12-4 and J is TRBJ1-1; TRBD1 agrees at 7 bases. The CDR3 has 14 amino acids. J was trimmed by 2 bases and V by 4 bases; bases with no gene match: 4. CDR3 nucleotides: TGTGCCAGCAGTTCCCGGGACAGTAACACTGAAGCTTTCTTT. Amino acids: CASSSRDSNTEAFF.

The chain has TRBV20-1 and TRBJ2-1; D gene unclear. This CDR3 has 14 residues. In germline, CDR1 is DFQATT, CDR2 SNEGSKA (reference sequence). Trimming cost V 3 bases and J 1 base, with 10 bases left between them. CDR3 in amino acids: CSASGPKSYNEQFF. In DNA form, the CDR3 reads TGCAGTGCTAGCGGACCCAAATCCTACAATGAGCAGTTCTTC.

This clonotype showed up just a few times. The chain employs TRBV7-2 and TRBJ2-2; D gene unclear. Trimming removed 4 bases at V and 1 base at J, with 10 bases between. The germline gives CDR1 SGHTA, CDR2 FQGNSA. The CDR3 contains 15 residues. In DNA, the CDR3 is TGTGCCAGCAGCTCTTTGTCGGGGAACACCGGGGAGCTGTTTTTT. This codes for CASSSLSGNTGELFF.

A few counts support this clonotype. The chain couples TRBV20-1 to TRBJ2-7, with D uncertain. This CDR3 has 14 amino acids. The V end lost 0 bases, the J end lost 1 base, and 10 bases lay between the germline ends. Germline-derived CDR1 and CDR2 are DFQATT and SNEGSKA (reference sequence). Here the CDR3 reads CSARDWGQSYEQYF. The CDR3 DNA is TGCAGTGCTAGAGATTGGGGTCAATCCTACGAGCAGTACTTC.

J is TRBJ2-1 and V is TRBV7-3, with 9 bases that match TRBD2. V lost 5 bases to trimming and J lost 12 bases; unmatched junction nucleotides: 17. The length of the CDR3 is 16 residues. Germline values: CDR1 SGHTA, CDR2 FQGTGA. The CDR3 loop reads CASSPEGDSGRFGQFF. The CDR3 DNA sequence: TGTGCCAGCAGCCCCGAGGGCGATAGCGGGAGATTTGGGCAGTTCTTC.

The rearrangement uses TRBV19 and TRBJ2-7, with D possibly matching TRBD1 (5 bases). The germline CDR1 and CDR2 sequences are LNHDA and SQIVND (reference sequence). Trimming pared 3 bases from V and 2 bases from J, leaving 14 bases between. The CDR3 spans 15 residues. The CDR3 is CASSMANQGPYEQYF. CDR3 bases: TGTGCCAGTAGTATGGCGAACCAGGGCCCCTACGAGCAGTACTTC.

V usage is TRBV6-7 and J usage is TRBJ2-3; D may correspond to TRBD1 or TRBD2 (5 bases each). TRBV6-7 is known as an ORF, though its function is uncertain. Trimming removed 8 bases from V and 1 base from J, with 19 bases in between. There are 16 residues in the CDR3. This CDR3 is CASGCGTGLGTDTQYF. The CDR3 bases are TGTGCCAGCGGCTGCGGTACGGGGCTCGGCACAGATACGCAGTATTTT.

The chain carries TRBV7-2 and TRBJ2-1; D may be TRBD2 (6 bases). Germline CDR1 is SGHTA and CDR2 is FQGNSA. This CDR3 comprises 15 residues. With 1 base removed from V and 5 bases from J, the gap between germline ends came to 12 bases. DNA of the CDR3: TGTGCCAGCAGCTTAGTAGTATGGGGGGACAATGAGCAGTTCTTC. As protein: CASSLVVWGDNEQFF.